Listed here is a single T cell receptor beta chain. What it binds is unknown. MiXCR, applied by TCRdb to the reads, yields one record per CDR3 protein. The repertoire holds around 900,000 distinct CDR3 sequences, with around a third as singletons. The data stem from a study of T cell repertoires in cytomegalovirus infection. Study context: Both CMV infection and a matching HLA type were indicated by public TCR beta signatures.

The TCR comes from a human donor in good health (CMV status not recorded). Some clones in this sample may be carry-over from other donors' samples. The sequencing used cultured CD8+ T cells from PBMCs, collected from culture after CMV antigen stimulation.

DNA of the CDR3: TGTGCCAGCAGCTTGGCGGGGGGCAGTATGAACACTGAAGCTTTCTTT. Encoded protein: CASSLAGGSMNTEAFF. This chain connects TRBV5-4 to TRBJ1-1; maybe TRBD1 (6 bases). The V gene lost 0 bases and the J gene lost 0 bases, with 12 bases spanning the gap. This CDR3 is built from 16 residues. The germline V gene has CDR1 SGHNT and CDR2 YYREEE (reference sequence).